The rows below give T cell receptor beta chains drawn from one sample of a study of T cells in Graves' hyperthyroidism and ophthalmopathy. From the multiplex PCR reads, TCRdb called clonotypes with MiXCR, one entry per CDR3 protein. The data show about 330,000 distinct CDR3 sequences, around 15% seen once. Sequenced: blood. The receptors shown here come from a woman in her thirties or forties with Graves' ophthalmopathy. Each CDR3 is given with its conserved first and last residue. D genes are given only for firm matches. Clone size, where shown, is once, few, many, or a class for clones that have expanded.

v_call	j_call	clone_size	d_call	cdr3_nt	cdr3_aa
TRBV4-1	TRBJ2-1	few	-	TGCGCCAGCAGCCCCCCCATCCGGAGCTCCTACAATGAGCAGTTCTTC	CASSPPIRSSYNEQFF
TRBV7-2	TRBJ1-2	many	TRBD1	TGTGCCAGCCTACCCGTGCCCGCTACAGGGGGCGATGGCTACACCTTC	CASLPVPATGGDGYTF
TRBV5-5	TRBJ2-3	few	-	TGTGCCAGCAGCCCCGGCGGGTCTTTGGCCACAGATACGCAGTATTTT	CASSPGGSLATDTQYF
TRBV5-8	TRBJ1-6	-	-	TGTGCCAGCAGCTTGGACGTGGGCGGGGGGCCCCTCCACTTT	CASSLDVGGGPLHF
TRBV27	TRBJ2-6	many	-	TGTGCCTCGGGGAGCCTCGGCTCTGGGGCCAACGTCCTGACTTTC	CASGSLGSGANVLTF
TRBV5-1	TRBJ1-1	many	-	TGCGCCAGCAGCTATAACAGACAGAACACTGAAGCTTTCTTT	CASSYNRQNTEAFF
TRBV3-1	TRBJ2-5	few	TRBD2	TGTGCCAGCAGCCAGACGACTAGCGGTGCGGGGACCCAGTACTTC	CASSQTTSGAGTQYF
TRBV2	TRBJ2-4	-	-	TGTGCCAGCAGTCAGATTCAAAACATTCAGTACTTC	CASSQIQNIQYF
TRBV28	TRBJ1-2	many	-	TGTGCCAGCACCCTTCGAACAGTGGATGGCTACACCTTC	CASTLRTVDGYTF
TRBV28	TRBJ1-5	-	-	TGTGCCAGCAGTTTCTCACCCGGCGGCAATCAGCCCCAGCATTTT	CASSFSPGGNQPQHF
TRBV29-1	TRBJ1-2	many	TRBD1	TGCAGCGTGGGGGGGACAGGGGATTTCTATGGCTACACCTTC	CSVGGTGDFYGYTF
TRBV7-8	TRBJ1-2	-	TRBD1	TGTGCCAGCAGCCCGTCGACAGGGGTGTTACTCGGCTACACCTTC	CASSPSTGVLLGYTF
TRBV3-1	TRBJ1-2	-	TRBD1	TGTGCCAGCAGCCCGACCATCGCCGGGACAGGGCTCCATTTCTATGGCTACACCTTC	CASSPTIAGTGLHFYGYTF
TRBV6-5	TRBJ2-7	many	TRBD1	TGTGCCAGCAGTTACATCGGGACAGGCTACGAGCAGTACTTC	CASSYIGTGYEQYF